This T cell receptor (beta chain) was captured by sequencing in a study of T cell responses to AZD1222 COVID-19 vaccine. Clones were sequenced by immunoSEQ multiplex PCR, and TCRdb holds only the in-frame ones, with some missing. The data contain more than 60,000 clones, roughly 90% of them singletons. Looked up from germline, CDR1 is MNHEY and CDR2 is SVGEGT. This CDR3 is 18 amino acids long. The J segment lost 6 bases and the V segment lost 0 bases, leaving 13 bases of the junction unmatched. Study outcomes and limitations: Clonal diversity may have been underestimated in mostly white British donors.

Comment on this clone: Its antigen remains unknown.

This TCR derives from an adult in good health. The sample in question was peripheral blood, obtained on day 0 of AZD1222 vaccination. The rearrangement uses TRBV6-2 or TRBV6-3 and TRBJ1-1; 10 bases are shared with TRBD1. This CDR3 reads CASSYSLPQTGGTAEAFF. The CDR3 DNA sequence: TGTGCCAGCAGTTACTCGCTCCCCCAGACAGGGGGCACCGCTGAAGCTTTCTTT.